This entry describes one TCR beta chain. The sample originates from a study of blood T cell repertoires in COVID-19. Study details: Acute-phase and convalescent COVID-19 samples originated in the United States, Italy and Spain. T cells, B-cell-depleted T cells, or PBMCs supplied cDNA or gDNA.

Original analysis: Reference gene primer amplification gave nucleated cell count estimates. Clones were read by immunoSEQ multiplex PCR, and TCRdb kept only the in-frame ones, dropping some. V, J and clone size reflect that table, while D and trimming were determined from the DNA. The repertoire includes around 100,000 clones, 80% to 90% of them detected once, and over 1.2% sits in the top ten. CDR1 is KGHSH, CDR2 LQKENI, per germline. The CDR3 is 13 amino acids. V lost 9 bases, J lost 0 bases, and 11 bases lay in between. This TCR derives from a man aged 40-50 years with acute or convalescent COVID-19. The sequenced sample consisted of peripheral blood. The rearrangement uses TRBV18 and TRBJ1-1; D ambiguous. Here the CDR3 DNA reads TGTGCCAGTTTGTTGGGCCTGAACACTGAAGCTTTCTTT. The encoded protein is CASLLGLNTEAFF. Full variable domain (outside the CDR3, taken from reference TRBV18 and TRBJ1-1): NAGVMQNPRHLVRRRGQEARLRCSPMKGHSHVYWYRQLPEEGLKFMVYLQKENIIDESGMPKERFSAEFPKEGPSILRIQQVVRGDSAAYFCASLLGLNTEAFFGQGTRLTVV.